The subject of this entry is one T cell receptor (beta chain). Antigen specificity is unknown. This sample was included in a study of cytomegalovirus exposure and HLA in healthy donors. General study results and limits: Later analysis revealed greater clonal expansion in HLA-associated TCR beta chains than in equally common others. Donors were assumed by presence/absence analyses to have roughly uniform sequencing depth.

The CDR3 extends over 14 amino acids. V lost 4 bases to trimming and J lost 1 base; unmatched junction nucleotides: 4. Germline V lookup: CDR1 MNHEY, CDR2 SMNVEV (reference sequence). Researchers ran the PCR with 60 Vbeta and 13 Jbeta primers. Profiling relied on immunoSEQ multiplex PCR, and the TCRdb table lists in-frame clones only, not all of them. The sample includes 150,000 to 200,000 clones, 80% seen only once; the top ten take approximately 5.1%. Sequencing was performed on PBMCs. The V and J genes are TRBV27 and TRBJ2-7; TRBD1 aligns across 7 bases. The TCR comes from a man aged 40-50 years in good health and CMV-seronegative. The CDR3 DNA is TGTGCCAGCAGTTCTGGGACAGCGTCCTACGAGCAGTACTTC. This codes for CASSSGTASYEQYF.